The 10 T cell receptor beta chains reported below all come from one sample, sequenced in a study of immune evolution from preneoplasia to lung adenocarcinoma. Assay used: immunoSEQ multiplex PCR; TCRdb lists only in-frame clones, some missing. The table shows 7,000 to 10,000 clones, with around 81% occurring only once. Sequenced: FFPE invasive lung adenocarcinoma tissue. The receptors originated from a person aged 45 to 60 with lung adenocarcinoma.

V is TRBV4-2 and J is TRBJ1-1; possibly TRBD1 for D (6 bases). V shed 1 base and J shed 1 base, with 16 bases lying between them. Germline V gene data show CDR1 as LGHNA and CDR2 as YNFKEQ. This CDR3 contains 17 residues. The CDR3 region is CASSQGGVGAWNTEAFF. The DNA of the CDR3 is TGTGCCAGCAGCCAAGGAGGAGTGGGGGCATGGAACACTGAAGCTTTCTTT.

This clone was seen once. This specimen includes other DNA sequences encoding the same CDR3. The V and J genes are TRBV5-1 and TRBJ2-3, with D possibly matching TRBD1 (6 bases). The CDR3 sequence is 15 residues long. Germline V gives CDR1 SGHRS, CDR2 YFSETQ. V was trimmed by 0 bases and J by 3 bases, leaving 11 bases between them. As DNA, the CDR3 is TGCGCCAGCAGCTTGGTCGGACAGTTTACAGATACGCAGTATTTT. As protein: CASSLVGQFTDTQYF.

The chain couples TRBV29-1 to TRBJ2-7; 11 nucleotides align to TRBD1. V lost 8 bases and J lost 2; bases outside the gene matches: 11. The CDR3 contains 15 residues. Germline loops: CDR1 SQVTM, CDR2 ANQGSEA. The CDR3 DNA follows: TGCAGCATTGTTTTGGGGGGACAGGGGGCCTACGAGCAGTACTTC. The encoded protein is CSIVLGGQGAYEQYF.

CDR3 region: CASSYLGSGYTF. CDR3 sequence (DNA): TGTGCCAGCAGTTACTTGGGGTCTGGCTACACCTTC. The chain combines TRBV6-5 with TRBJ1-2; unclear D gene. V lost 1 base to trimming and J lost 7 bases, with 7 bases between them. Germline CDR1 MNHEY, CDR2 SVGAGI. CDR3 length: 12 residues.

V gene TRBV5-1 combines with J gene TRBJ2-7; 9 positions match TRBD2. This CDR3 has 16 amino acids. Germline values: CDR1 SGHRS, CDR2 YFSETQ. V dropped 0 bases and J dropped 7; count of bases not matched to a gene: 11. CDR3 bases: TGCGCCAGCAGCTTGGAGGCCGGCGGGAGGGTAGGTGAGCAGTACTTC. This codes for CASSLEAGGRVGEQYF.

The rearrangement joins TRBV7-6 to TRBJ1-4; D not certain. This CDR3 has 13 amino acids. The germline CDR1 and CDR2 sequences are SGHVS and FNYEAQ. V was pared by 5 bases and J by 7 bases, with 11 bases between. The CDR3 coding sequence is TGTGCCAGCAGCCCTCGGGAGGGTGAAAAACTGTTTTTT. Protein sequence: CASSPREGEKLFF.

CDR3 sequence reads: CAISEGGNWPQHF. The CDR3 bases are TGTGCCATCAGTGAAGGCGGAAATTGGCCCCAGCATTTT. The chain joins TRBV10-3 to TRBJ1-5; D is undetermined. Germline loops: CDR1 ENHRY, CDR2 SYGVKD. This CDR3 comprises 13 residues. V lost 3 bases and J lost 9, with 12 bases in between.

This rearrangement joins TRBV5-4 to TRBJ2-2, with a tentative D call TRBD2 (6 bases). Germline loops: CDR1 SGHNT, CDR2 YYREEE (reference sequence). The CDR3 extends over 16 amino acids. The V end was cut by 0 bases, the J end by 1 base, with 10 bases between. The CDR3 region has the DNA TGTGCCAGCAGCTTGGCCGGGCGGGGGAACACCGGGGAGCTGTTTTTT. This gives the protein CASSLAGRGNTGELFF.

V gene TRBV5-6 combines with J gene TRBJ2-7, with D possibly TRBD2 on 6 matching bases. The length of the CDR3 is 14 residues. With 2 bases removed from V and 0 bases from J, the gap between germline ends came to 9 bases. Germline-derived CDR1 and CDR2 are SGHDT and YYEEEE. The CDR3, as DNA: TGTGCCAGCAGCTTTCGGGGACTCTCCTACGAGCAGTACTTC. This codes for CASSFRGLSYEQYF.

The J gene is TRBJ2-5, the V gene TRBV28; no reliable D call. The CDR3 consists of 15 residues. Trimming cost V 3 bases and J 1 base, with 12 bases left between them. Germline V gene data show CDR1 as MDHEN and CDR2 as SYDVKM. The CDR3 sequence: CASSFFRSTQETQYF. In DNA form, the CDR3 reads TGTGCCAGCAGTTTTTTCAGGTCAACCCAAGAGACCCAGTACTTC.